Below, 17 T cell receptor beta chains from the same sample are listed, as sequenced in a study of metastatic and nonmetastatic thyroid tumors. Patients underwent thyroid surgery, and none had received any treatment before it. TCRdb re-called the PCR reads through MiXCR. The data contain just under 20,000 clones, roughly a quarter of them singletons. Sample: blood. All receptors come from a female donor with papillary thyroid cancer or a benign thyroid nodule (not recorded which). Some clones in this sample may be carry-over from other donors' samples.

V and J are TRBV5-1 and TRBJ2-7; D gene uncertain. Germline CDR1 SGHRS, CDR2 YFSETQ. V lost 4 bases and J 2 bases, leaving 7 bases between the germline ends. The length of the CDR3 is 12 residues. CDR3 protein: CASSQDTYEQYF. The CDR3 nucleotides are TGCGCCAGCAGCCAAGACACCTACGAGCAGTACTTC.

The chain has TRBV5-1 and TRBJ2-5, with 11 bases aligning to TRBD2. J gave up 4 bases and V 5 bases, and 4 bases lay outside the gene matches. The CDR3 has 14 residues. The germline CDR1 and CDR2 sequences are SGHRS and YFSETQ. CDR3 DNA sequence: TGCGCCAGCAGTTCTAGCGGGAGGTTAGAGACCCAGTACTTC. Translated: CASSSSGRLETQYF.

This clone has at least ten counts. In the same sample, other DNA sequences code for this CDR3. This chain uses TRBV11-2 with TRBJ2-1, with D possibly TRBD2 on 5 matching bases. Trimming pared 10 bases from V and 0 bases from J, leaving 16 bases between. The germline gives CDR1 SGHAT, CDR2 FQNNGV. The CDR3 is 15 residues long. The CDR3 nucleotides are TGTGCCACCTCTGGAGGAATTAGCTCCTACAATGAGCAGTTCTTC. It codes for CATSGGISSYNEQFF.

This clone has more than one count but fewer than ten. One end of the junction is discordant with germline, which a read error may explain. CDR3 sequence: CVSSLSGTGPSTQYF. As DNA, the CDR3 is TGTGTCAGCAGTTTAAGTGGCACAGGGCCTAGTACGCAGTATTTT. This chain links TRBV27 with TRBJ2-3; a possible D gene is TRBD1 (6 bases). This CDR3 has 15 residues. Looked up from germline, CDR1 is MNHEY and CDR2 is SMNVEV (reference sequence).

This clone appeared a few times. At one end, the junction sequence differs from germline, possibly due to a read error. The chain carries TRBV27 and TRBJ2-5; 8 bases agree with TRBD2. The CDR3 runs to 15 residues. From germline, CDR1 is MNHEY and CDR2 SMNVEV (reference sequence). CDR3 sequence reads: CASNPGTRGSENQYF. CDR3 coding DNA: TGTGCCAGCAACCCCGGGACTAGAGGGAGTGAGAACCAGTACTTC.

The rearrangement joins TRBV30 to TRBJ1-6; D perhaps matches TRBD1 (5 bases). The length of the CDR3 is 14 residues. The germline V gene encodes CDR1 GTSNPN and CDR2 SVGIG (reference sequence). Trimming cost V 4 bases and J 8 bases, with 15 bases left between them. This chain's CDR3 is CAWNPGNFDSPLHF. The CDR3 DNA is TGTGCCTGGAACCCAGGGAATTTTGATTCACCCCTCCACTTT.

In this sample, this clone turned up a few times. The V gene is TRBV12-5, the J gene TRBJ2-3; no definite D call. Trimming took 3 bases from V and 7 from J, leaving 8 bases between them. Looked up from germline, CDR1 is LGHNT and CDR2 is FRNRAP. This CDR3 is 12 amino acids long. Written as DNA, the CDR3 is TGTGCTAGTGGTTTAGACCTAAATACGCAGTATTTT. It is translated as CASGLDLNTQYF. The full variable domain, rest sourced from reference TRBV12-5 and TRBJ2-3, is DARVTQTPRHKVTEMGQEVTMRCQPILGHNTVFWYRQTMMQGLELLAYFRNRAPLDDSGMPKDRFSAEMPDATLATLKIQPSEPRDSAVYFCASGLDLNTQYFGPGTRLTVL.

The table lists this clone with many counts. This chain joins TRBV7-2 and TRBJ2-1; D perhaps matches TRBD1 (5 bases). CDR3 length equals 15 residues. CDR1 and CDR2 from the germline V gene are SGHTA and FQGNSA. The V gene lost 3 bases and the J gene lost 3 bases, with 12 bases spanning the gap. The CDR3 here is CASSLAGYFYNEQFF. In DNA, the CDR3 is TGTGCCAGCAGCTTGGCAGGGTACTTCTACAATGAGCAGTTCTTC.

The chain combines TRBV20-1 with TRBJ2-7, with TRBD1 matching 10 bases. Germline CDR1 and CDR2: DFQATT and SNEGSKA (reference sequence). The J segment lost 2 bases and the V segment lost 3 bases, leaving 7 bases of the junction unmatched. This CDR3 is 15 amino acids long. The chain's CDR3 is CSARNRDRGTYEQYF. The CDR3 DNA is TGCAGTGCTAGGAACCGGGACAGGGGAACCTACGAGCAGTACTTC.

This clone was detected ten times or more. The chain uses TRBV30 and TRBJ2-3; D not certain. This CDR3 has 14 amino acids. The V end was cut by 2 bases, the J end by 2 bases, with 11 bases between. Germline CDR1 GTSNPN, CDR2 SVGIG (reference sequence). As DNA, the CDR3 is TGTGCCTGGAGTTGGAGCACGTACACAGATACGCAGTATTTT. It yields the protein CAWSWSTYTDTQYF.

V is TRBV20-1 and J is TRBJ2-1; TRBD1 or TRBD2 may be the D gene (5 bases each). Germline V gives CDR1 DFQATT, CDR2 SNEGSKA (reference sequence). This CDR3 region has 13 residues. V shed 6 bases and J shed 8 bases, with 17 bases lying between them. CDR3 sequence (DNA): TGCAGTGCCTTAGGCAGTTGGGGGTATGAGCAGTTCTTC. Its protein is CSALGSWGYEQFF.

This clone is medium-sized in the sample. The chain couples TRBV6-5 to TRBJ2-1; 12 nucleotides agree with TRBD2. The CDR3 loop spans 16 amino acids. The germline V gene encodes CDR1 MNHEY and CDR2 SVGAGI. Trimming at V came to 2 bases and at J to 9 bases, leaving 8 bases not matched to a gene. The CDR3 nucleotides are TGTGCCAGCAGTTACCCGACTAGCGGGGGAGGAGGTGAGCAGTTCTTC. Translation gives CASSYPTSGGGGEQFF.

This clone was seen only a few times. A read error may account for a junction end that differs from germline. The genes are TRBV6-1 and TRBJ1-5, with D perhaps TRBD1 (5 bases). The CDR3 consists of 14 residues. Germline-derived CDR1 and CDR2 are MNHNS and SASEGT. The chain's CDR3 is CASATLGGSQRQHF. DNA for the CDR3: TGTGCCAGCGCTACACTGGGGGGGAGTCAGCGCCAGCATTTT.

In this sample, this clone turned up a few times. The chain employs TRBV28 and TRBJ2-7; the match to TRBD2 covers 7 bases. The CDR3 covers 15 residues. V lost 3 bases and J lost 2; bases outside the gene matches: 7. Germline V gene data show CDR1 as MDHEN and CDR2 as SYDVKM. The CDR3 here is CASSLSGRITYEQYF. CDR3 nucleotides: TGTGCCAGCAGTTTGTCCGGGAGGATTACCTACGAGCAGTACTTC.

About this clone itself: With a much larger clone just one base away, this may be a read error. The CDR3 reads CSARDASQRSHEQFF. Here the CDR3 DNA reads TGCAGTGCTAGAGATGCGAGCCAGCGTTCTCATGAGCAGTTCTTC. This chain joins TRBV20-1 and TRBJ2-1; D is undetermined. Germline V gene data show CDR1 as DFQATT and CDR2 as SNEGSKA (reference sequence). Trimming took 0 bases from V and 8 from J, leaving 17 bases between them. This CDR3 has 15 amino acids.

The V and J genes are TRBV5-4 and TRBJ1-2, with D unclear. The germline V gene has CDR1 SGHNT and CDR2 YYREEE (reference sequence). CDR3 length: 14 amino acids. Between the trimmed V and J ends, which lost 0 bases and 6 bases, there was a span of 12 bases. The CDR3 here is CASSLVSGEDGYTF. CDR3 in DNA: TGTGCCAGCAGCTTGGTATCCGGGGAAGATGGCTACACCTTC.

This clone showed up many times. The chain joins TRBV7-9 to TRBJ2-5; 8 bases fit TRBD1. The CDR3 contains 16 residues. CDR1 SEHNR and CDR2 FQNEAQ come from the germline V gene (reference sequence). After removal of 3 bases from V and 2 bases from J, the junction contained 8 bases not matched to a gene. In DNA form, the CDR3 reads TGTGCCAGCAGCTTGAGTGGACAGGGACTTCAAGAGACCCAGTACTTC. Translation gives CASSLSGQGLQETQYF.